The sequence of this T cell receptor beta chain was determined in a study of patients and donors after allogeneic stem cell transplantation. A few counts support this clonotype. CDR3 size: 13 residues. With 3 bases removed from V and 4 bases from J, the gap between germline ends came to 10 bases. Germline V gene data show CDR1 as LGHNA and CDR2 as YSLEER. TCRdb ran MiXCR on the RT-PCR reads and lists one entry per CDR3 protein. The repertoire holds 900,000 to 1,000,000 distinct CDR3 sequences, roughly 18% seen once, with approximately 5.9% in the top ten. The source of this sequence is a human donor who was either an allogeneic HSCT recipient or a stem cell or donor lymphocyte infusion donor (not recorded which). It is not recorded whose cells these are; they may come from a transplant donor. This chain connects TRBV4-3 to TRBJ2-7; D gene uncertain. Source material: blood, either unsorted or a sorted T cell fraction (not recorded which). Here the CDR3 reads CASSQDPMYEQYF. In DNA form, the CDR3 reads TGCGCCAGCAGCCAGGATCCGATGTACGAGCAGTACTTC.